This TCR beta chain was found in a study of blood T cell repertoires in COVID-19. In the authors' methods: Cell counts per sample came from amplifying reference gene primers. The repertoire was sequenced with immunoSEQ multiplex PCR; TCRdb's copy has only in-frame clones and lacks some. The V and J calls and clone size are taken from that table; D and trimming were inferred from the DNA. The table shows roughly 330,000 clones, with around 86% occurring only once. Participants were placed into cohorts based on the clinical history they reported. Among Cohort 3 donors, those recovered had two negative PCRs, clearance, or symptom resolution. This clone was recorded only once. This CDR3 contains 13 residues. The V end lost 6 bases, the J end lost 6 bases, and 14 bases lay between the germline ends.

The TCR originated in a woman aged 18-29 years who had recovered from COVID-19. The chain employs TRBV12-3 or TRBV12-4 and TRBJ1-1; D call uncertain. Sequencing was performed on PBMCs or T cells enriched from blood (not recorded which). The CDR3 DNA is TGTGCCAGCAGAACATTTTCCCCCGCTGAAGCTTTCTTT. Translated, it gives CASRTFSPAEAFF.